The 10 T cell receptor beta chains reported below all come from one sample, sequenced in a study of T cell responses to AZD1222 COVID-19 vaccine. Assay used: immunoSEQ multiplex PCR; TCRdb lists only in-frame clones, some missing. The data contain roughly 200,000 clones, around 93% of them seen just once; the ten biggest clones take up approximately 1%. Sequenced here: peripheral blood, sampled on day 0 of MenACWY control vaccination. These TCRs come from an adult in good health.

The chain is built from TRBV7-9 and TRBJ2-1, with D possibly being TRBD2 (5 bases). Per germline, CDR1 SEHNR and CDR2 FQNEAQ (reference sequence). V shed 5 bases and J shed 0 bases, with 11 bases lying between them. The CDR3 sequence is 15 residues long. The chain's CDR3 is CASSKSGSSYNEQFF. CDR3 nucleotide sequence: TGTGCCAGCAGCAAAAGCGGAAGCTCCTACAATGAGCAGTTCTTC.

This CDR3 is CASSEKPQGTQETQYF. The DNA of the CDR3 is TGCGCCAGCAGTGAGAAGCCCCAGGGGACCCAAGAGACCCAGTACTTC. The rearrangement joins TRBV10-1 to TRBJ2-5; D perhaps matches TRBD1 (6 bases). Germline V gives CDR1 WNHNN, CDR2 SYGVQD (reference sequence). The CDR3 consists of 16 residues. The V end was cut by 2 bases, the J end by 1 base, with 14 bases between.

CDR3 in DNA: TGCGCCAGCAGCCGAAATCAGGGGGCGACTGAAGCTTTCTTT. Protein product: CASSRNQGATEAFF. This rearrangement joins TRBV5-1 to TRBJ1-1, with 8 bases that match TRBD1. Per germline, CDR1 SGHRS and CDR2 YFSETQ. Trimming took 4 bases from V and 5 from J; bases not matched to a gene: 7. This CDR3 comprises 14 residues.

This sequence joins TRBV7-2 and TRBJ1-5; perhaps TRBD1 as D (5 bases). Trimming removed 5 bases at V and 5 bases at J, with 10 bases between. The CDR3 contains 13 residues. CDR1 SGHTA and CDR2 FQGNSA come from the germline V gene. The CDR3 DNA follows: TGTGCCAGCAGCCCCGACAGTTATCAGCCCCAGCATTTT. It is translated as CASSPDSYQPQHF.

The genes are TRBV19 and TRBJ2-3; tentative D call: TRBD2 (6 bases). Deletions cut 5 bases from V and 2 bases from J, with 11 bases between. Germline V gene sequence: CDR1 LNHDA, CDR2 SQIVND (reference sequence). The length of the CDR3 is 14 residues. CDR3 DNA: TGTGCCAGTAGTCGGGGAGGCTACACAGATACGCAGTATTTT. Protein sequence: CASSRGGYTDTQYF.

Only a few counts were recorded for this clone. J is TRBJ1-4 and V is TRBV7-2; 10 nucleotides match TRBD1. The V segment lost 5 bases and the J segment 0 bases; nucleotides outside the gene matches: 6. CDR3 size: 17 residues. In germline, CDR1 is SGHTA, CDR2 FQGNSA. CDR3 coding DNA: TGTGCCAGCAGCACCCGGGACAGGGGAACAACTAATGAAAAACTGTTTTTT. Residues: CASSTRDRGTTNEKLFF.

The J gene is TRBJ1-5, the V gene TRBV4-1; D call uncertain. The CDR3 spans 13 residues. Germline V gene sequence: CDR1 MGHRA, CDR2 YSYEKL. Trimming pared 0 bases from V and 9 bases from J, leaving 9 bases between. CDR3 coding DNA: TGCGCCAGCAGCCAAGAGACGTGGGGGCCCCAGCATTTT. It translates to CASSQETWGPQHF.

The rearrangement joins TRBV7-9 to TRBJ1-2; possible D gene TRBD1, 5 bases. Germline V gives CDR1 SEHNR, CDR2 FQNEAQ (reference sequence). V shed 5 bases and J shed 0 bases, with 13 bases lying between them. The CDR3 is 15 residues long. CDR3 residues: CASSPGDPSNYGYTF. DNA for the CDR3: TGTGCCAGCAGCCCGGGGGACCCTTCTAACTATGGCTACACCTTC.

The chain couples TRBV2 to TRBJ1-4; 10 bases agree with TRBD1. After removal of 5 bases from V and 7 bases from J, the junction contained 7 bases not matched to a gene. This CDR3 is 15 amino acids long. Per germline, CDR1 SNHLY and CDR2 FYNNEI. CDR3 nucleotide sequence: TGTGCCAGCAGTTACCGGACAGGGGGACGTGAAAAACTGTTTTTT. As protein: CASSYRTGGREKLFF. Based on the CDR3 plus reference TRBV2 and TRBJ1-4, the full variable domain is EPEVTQTPSHQVTQMGQEVILRCVPISNHLYFYWYRQILGQKVEFLVSFYNNEISEKSEIFDDQFSVERPDGSNFTLKIRSTKLEDSAMYFCASSYRTGGREKLFFGSGTQLSVL.

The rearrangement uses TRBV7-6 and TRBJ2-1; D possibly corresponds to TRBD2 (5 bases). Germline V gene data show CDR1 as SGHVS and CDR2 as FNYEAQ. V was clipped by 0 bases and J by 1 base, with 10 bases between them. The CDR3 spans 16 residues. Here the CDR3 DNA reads TGTGCCAGCAGCTTAGCCGGACTGTCATCCTACAATGAGCAGTTCTTC. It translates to CASSLAGLSSYNEQFF.